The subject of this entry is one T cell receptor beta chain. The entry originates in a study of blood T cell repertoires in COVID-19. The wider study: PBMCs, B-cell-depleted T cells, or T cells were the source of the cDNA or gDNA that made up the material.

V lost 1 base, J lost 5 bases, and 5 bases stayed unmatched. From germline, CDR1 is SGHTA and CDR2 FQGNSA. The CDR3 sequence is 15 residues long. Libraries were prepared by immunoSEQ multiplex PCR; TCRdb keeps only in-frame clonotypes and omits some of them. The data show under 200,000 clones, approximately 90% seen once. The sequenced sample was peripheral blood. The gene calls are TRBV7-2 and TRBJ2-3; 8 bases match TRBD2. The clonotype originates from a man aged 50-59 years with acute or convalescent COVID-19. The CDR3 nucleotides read TGTGCCAGCAGCTTAGGCGGGGGGCCGGGAGATACGCAGTATTTT. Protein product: CASSLGGGPGDTQYF. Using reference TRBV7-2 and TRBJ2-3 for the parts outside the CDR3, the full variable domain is GAGVSQSPSNKVTEKGKDVELRCDPISGHTALYWYRQSLGQGLEFLIYFQGNSAPDKSGLPSDRFSAERTGGSVSTLTIQRTQQEDSAVYLCASSLGGGPGDTQYFGPGTRLTVL.